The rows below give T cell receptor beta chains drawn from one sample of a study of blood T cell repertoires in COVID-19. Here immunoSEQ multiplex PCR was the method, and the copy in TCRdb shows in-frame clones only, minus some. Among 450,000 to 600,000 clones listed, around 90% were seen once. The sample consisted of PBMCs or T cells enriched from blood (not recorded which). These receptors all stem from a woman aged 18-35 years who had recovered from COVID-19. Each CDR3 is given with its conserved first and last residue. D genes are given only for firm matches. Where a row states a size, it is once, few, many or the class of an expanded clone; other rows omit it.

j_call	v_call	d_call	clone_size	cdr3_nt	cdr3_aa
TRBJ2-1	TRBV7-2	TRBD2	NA	TGTGCCAGCAGCTTCTCCTTTGGGGGGGAGAATGAGCAGTTCTTC	CASSFSFGGENEQFF
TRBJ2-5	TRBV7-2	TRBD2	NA	TGTGCCAGCAGCTTGGGACTAGCGAGGGAGACCCAGTACTTC	CASSLGLARETQYF
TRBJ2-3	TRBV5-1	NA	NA	TGCGCCAGCAGCCCCCGGACAAACACAGATACGCAGTATTTT	CASSPRTNTDTQYF
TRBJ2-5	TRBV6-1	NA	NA	TGTGCCAGCAGTGAATCCGATGCCGGGGCCCAGTACTTC	CASSESDAGAQYF
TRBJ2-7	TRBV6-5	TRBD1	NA	TGTGCCAGCACCCAAAAAGGGACAGGGAGTTACGAGCAGTACTTC	CASTQKGTGSYEQYF
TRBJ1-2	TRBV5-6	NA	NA	TGTGCCAGCAGCCCAGGGGTGGGAGTAGGAGGCTACACCTTC	CASSPGVGVGGYTF
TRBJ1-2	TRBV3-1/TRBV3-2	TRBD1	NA	TGTGCCAGCAGTGAAGGCAGGGGGAGTTATGGCTACACCTTC	CASSEGRGSYGYTF
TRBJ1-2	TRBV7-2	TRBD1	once	TGTGCCAGCAGCTTACGCCCGACAGGGGGCTATGGCTACACCTTC	CASSLRPTGGYGYTF
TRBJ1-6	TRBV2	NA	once	TGTGCCAGCGGGGGAGGCAGTTCACCCCTCCACTTT	CASGGGSSPLHF
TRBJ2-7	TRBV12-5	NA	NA	TGTGCTAGTGGTCTCCCCCCTTCCTCCTACGAGCAGTACTTC	CASGLPPSSYEQYF
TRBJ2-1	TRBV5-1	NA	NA	TGCGCCAGCAGCTTGCGCGGGGGCACTAACAATGAGCAGTTCTTC	CASSLRGGTNNEQFF
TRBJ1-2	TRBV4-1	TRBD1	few	TGCGCCAGCAGCCAAGAAAAGGGACAGAACTATGGCTACACCTTC	CASSQEKGQNYGYTF
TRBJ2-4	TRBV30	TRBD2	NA	TGTGCCTGGAGTTTGAGGACTAGCGGGGGGGCCGTGGGCATTCAGTACTTC	CAWSLRTSGGAVGIQYF
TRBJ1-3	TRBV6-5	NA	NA	TGTGCCAGCAGGAACTCTGACAGGACTGGAAACACCATATATTTT	CASRNSDRTGNTIYF
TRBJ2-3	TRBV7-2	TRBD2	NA	TGTGCCAGCAGCTTAGGACTAGCGGGGGGGAGGGCAGATACGCAGTATTTT	CASSLGLAGGRADTQYF
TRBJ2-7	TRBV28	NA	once	TGTGCCAGCAGTGACGGACACGCCAGGATCCACGAGCAGTACTTC	CASSDGHARIHEQYF
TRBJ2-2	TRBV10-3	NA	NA	TGTGCCACGTCACTTTCCACCGGGGAGCTGTTTTTT	CATSLSTGELFF
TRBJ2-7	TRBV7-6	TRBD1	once	TGTGCCAGCGGGATGGATTCAGGGGGCGAGCAGTACTTC	CASGMDSGGEQYF
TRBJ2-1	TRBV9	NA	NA	TGTGCCAGCAGCGTAGCTACCGGGGGTAGTGAGCAGTTCTTC	CASSVATGGSEQFF
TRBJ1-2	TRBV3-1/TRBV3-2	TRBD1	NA	TGTGCCAGCAGCCTCCAGACAGGGGGCAACTATGGCTACACCTTC	CASSLQTGGNYGYTF
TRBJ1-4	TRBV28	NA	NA	TGTGCCAGCAGTTTCCAGGGTTTTAATGAAAAACTGTTTTTT	CASSFQGFNEKLFF
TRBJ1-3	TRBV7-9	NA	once	TGTGCCAGCAGCTCCATCCGAGGGGGGGGTGGTGGAAACACCATATATTTT	CASSSIRGGGGGNTIYF
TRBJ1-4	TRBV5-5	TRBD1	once	TGTGCCAGCAGCTTAGAAGGGGGCAGCTATGAAAAACTGTTTTTT	CASSLEGGSYEKLFF
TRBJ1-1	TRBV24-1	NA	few	TGTGCCACCAGTGACTCCGTAATGAACACTGAAGCTTTCTTT	CATSDSVMNTEAFF
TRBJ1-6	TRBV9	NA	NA	TGTGCCAGCAGCGTTGGCACCAACTATAATTCACCCCTCCACTTT	CASSVGTNYNSPLHF
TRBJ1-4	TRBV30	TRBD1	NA	TGTGCCTGGAATCACGACAGGGTTAATGAAAAACTGTTTTTT	CAWNHDRVNEKLFF
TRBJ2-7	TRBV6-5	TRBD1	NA	TGTGCCAGCAGTTATCGTCGGGACAGGGAATACGAGCAGTACTTC	CASSYRRDREYEQYF
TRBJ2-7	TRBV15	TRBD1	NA	TGTGCCACCAGCAGGGACAGGGTTTCCGAGCAGTACTTC	CATSRDRVSEQYF
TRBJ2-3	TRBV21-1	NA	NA	TGTGCCAGCAGCAAGGACAGGGGGAGGCGGTGCACAGATACGCAGTATTTT	CASSKDRGRRCTDTQYF
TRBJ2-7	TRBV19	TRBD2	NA	TGTGCCAGTAGTACGCTAGCGGGAACAAGCGGCTACGAGCAGTACTTC	CASSTLAGTSGYEQYF
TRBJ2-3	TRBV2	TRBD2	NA	TGTGCCAGCAGTGTAGGTAGCGGGGTAACAGATACGCAGTATTTT	CASSVGSGVTDTQYF
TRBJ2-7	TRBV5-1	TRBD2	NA	TGCGCCAGCAGCTTGGGAGCGGGGGAGCCCTACGAGCAGTACTTC	CASSLGAGEPYEQYF
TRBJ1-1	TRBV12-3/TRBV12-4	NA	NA	TGTGCCAGCAGTTTAAGCGGAGGGGAGGCTTTCTTT	CASSLSGGEAFF
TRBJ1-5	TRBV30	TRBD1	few	TGTGCCTGGAGTCCGGACAGGGGTCAGCCCCAGCATTTT	CAWSPDRGQPQHF
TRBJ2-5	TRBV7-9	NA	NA	TGTGCCAGCAGCGCATACCCGACAGGCGAAGAGACCCAGTACTTC	CASSAYPTGEETQYF
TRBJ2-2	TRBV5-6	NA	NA	TGTGCCAGCAGCTTGGTTCCGGTCAATTTTGGCGGGGAGCTGTTTTTT	CASSLVPVNFGGELFF
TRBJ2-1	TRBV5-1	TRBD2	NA	TGCGCCAGCAGCTCTCATTTAGCGGGGGGATCCTACAATGAGCAGTTCTTC	CASSSHLAGGSYNEQFF
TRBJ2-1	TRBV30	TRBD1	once	TGTGCCTTAGACAGGGGGAGCCATGAGCAGTTCTTC	CALDRGSHEQFF
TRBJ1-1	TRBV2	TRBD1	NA	TGTGCCAGCAGCCCAGTAAGGGACAGGGGGCTTAACACTGAAGCTTTCTTT	CASSPVRDRGLNTEAFF
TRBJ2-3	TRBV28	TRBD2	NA	TGTGCCAGCAGTTCGCGGACTAGCTGGGCAGATACGCAGTATTTT	CASSSRTSWADTQYF
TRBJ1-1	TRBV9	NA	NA	TGTGCCAGCAGCGTAGGCGACGGGACTATGAACACTGAAGCTTTCTTT	CASSVGDGTMNTEAFF
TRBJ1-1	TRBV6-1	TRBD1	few	TGTGCCAGCAGTGAAGTCTGGACAGGGAACACTGAAGCTTTCTTT	CASSEVWTGNTEAFF
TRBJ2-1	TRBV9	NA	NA	TGTGCCAGCAGCGTAGATGTCCAGGATGAGCAGTTCTTC	CASSVDVQDEQFF
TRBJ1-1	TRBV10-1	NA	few	TGCGCCAGCAGTGAATCAGGGCTTACTGAAGCTTTCTTT	CASSESGLTEAFF
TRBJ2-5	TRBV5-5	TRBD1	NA	TGTGCCAGCAGCATACGGGACAGTCGGGAGACCCAGTACTTC	CASSIRDSRETQYF